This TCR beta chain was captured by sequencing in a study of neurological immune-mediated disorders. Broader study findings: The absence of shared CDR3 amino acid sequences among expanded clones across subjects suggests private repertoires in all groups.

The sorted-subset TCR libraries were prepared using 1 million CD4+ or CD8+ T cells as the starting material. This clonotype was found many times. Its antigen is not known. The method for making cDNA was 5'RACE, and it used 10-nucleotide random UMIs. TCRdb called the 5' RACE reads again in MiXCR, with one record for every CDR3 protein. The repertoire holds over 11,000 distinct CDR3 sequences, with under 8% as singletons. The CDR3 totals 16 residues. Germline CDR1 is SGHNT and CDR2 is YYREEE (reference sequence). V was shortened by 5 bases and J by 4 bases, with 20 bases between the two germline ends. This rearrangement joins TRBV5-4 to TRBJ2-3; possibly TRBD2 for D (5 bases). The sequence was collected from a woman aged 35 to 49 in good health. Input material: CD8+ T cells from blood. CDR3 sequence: CASSKSGSNYADTQYF. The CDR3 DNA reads TGTGCCAGCAGTAAATCGGGGAGCAACTACGCAGATACGCAGTATTTT.